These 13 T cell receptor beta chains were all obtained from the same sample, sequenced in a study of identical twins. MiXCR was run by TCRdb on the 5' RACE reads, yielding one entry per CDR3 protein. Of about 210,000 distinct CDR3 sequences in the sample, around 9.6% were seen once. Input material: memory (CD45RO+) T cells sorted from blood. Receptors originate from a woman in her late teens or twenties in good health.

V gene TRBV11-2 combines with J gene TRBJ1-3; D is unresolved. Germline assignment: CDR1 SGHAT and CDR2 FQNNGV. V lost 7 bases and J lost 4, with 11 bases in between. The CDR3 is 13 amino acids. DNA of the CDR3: TGTGCCAGCAAGAGTGGCGGAGGAAACACCATATATTTT. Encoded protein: CASKSGGGNTIYF.

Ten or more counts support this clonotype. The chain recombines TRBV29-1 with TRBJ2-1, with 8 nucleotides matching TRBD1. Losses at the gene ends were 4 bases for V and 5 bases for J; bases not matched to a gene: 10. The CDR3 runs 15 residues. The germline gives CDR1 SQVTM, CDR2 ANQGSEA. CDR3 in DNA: TGCAGCGTTGTGCCCCCCGACAGGGGCCACAATGAGCAGTTCTTC. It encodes CSVVPPDRGHNEQFF.

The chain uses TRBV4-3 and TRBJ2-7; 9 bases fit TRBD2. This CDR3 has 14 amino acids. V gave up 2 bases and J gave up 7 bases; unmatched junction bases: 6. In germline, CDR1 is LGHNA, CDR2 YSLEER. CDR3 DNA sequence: TGCGCCAGCAGCCAAATAGCGGGAGCGGGTGAGCAGTACTTC. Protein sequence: CASSQIAGAGEQYF.

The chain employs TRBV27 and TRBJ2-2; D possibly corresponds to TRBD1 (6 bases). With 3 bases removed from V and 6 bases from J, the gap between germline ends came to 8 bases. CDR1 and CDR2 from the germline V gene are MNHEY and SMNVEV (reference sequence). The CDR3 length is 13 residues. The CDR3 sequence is CASSFRQAGELFF. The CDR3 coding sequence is TGTGCCAGCAGTTTTCGACAGGCCGGGGAGCTGTTTTTT.

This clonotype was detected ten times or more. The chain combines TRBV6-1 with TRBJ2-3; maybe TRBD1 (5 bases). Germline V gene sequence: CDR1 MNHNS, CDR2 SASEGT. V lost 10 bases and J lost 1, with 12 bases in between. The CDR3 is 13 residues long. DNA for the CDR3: TGTGCCACTACAGGATTTGGCACAGATACGCAGTATTTT. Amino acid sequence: CATTGFGTDTQYF.

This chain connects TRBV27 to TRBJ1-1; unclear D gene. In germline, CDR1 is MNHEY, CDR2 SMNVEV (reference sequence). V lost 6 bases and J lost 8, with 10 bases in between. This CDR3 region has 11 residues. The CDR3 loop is CASSEGREAFF. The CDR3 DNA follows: TGTGCCAGCAGCGAGGGTAGAGAAGCTTTCTTT.

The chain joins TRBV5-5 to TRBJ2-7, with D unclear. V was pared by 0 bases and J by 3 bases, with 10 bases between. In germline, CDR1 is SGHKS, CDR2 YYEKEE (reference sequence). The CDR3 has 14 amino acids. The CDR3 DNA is TGTGCCAGCAGCTTGGATAGCTTAGACTACGAGCAGTACTTC. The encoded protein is CASSLDSLDYEQYF.

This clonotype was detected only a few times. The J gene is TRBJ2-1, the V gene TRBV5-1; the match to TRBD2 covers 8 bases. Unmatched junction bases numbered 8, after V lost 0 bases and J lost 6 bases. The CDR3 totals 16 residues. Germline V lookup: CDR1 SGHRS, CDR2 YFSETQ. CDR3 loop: CASSLAPGGPGNEQFF. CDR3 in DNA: TGCGCCAGCAGCTTGGCCCCGGGAGGGCCCGGCAATGAGCAGTTCTTC.

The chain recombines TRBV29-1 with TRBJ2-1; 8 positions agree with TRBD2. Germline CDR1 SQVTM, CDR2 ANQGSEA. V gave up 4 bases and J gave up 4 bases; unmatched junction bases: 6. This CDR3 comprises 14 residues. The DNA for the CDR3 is TGCAGCGTTGGACGGGGGGGCAGTTACAATGAGCAGTTCTTC. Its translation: CSVGRGGSYNEQFF.

The CDR3 is CASNPAGASGGGEQFF. CDR3 DNA sequence: TGTGCCAGCAACCCCGCTGGAGCTAGCGGGGGTGGTGAGCAGTTCTTC. J is TRBJ2-1 and V is TRBV9; the match to TRBD2 covers 10 bases. The CDR3 sequence is 16 residues long. Germline trimming cut 6 bases from V and 9 bases from J; bases unmatched to any gene: 15. Germline V CDR1 and CDR2: SGDLS, YYNGEE.

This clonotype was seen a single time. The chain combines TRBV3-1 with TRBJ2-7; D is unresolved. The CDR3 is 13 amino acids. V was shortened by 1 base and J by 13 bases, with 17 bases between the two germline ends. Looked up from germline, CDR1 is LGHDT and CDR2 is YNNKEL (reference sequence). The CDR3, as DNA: TGTGCCAGCAGCCAAGGGCCGGCGGCGACGGGCTACTTC. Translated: CASSQGPAATGYF.

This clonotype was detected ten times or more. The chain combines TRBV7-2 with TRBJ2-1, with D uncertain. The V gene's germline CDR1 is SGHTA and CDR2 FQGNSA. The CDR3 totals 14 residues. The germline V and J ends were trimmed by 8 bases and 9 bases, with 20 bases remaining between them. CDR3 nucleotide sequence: TGTGCCAGCGCTTCCATCCGCCGGCCCGGTGAGCAGTTCTTC. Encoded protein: CASASIRRPGEQFF.

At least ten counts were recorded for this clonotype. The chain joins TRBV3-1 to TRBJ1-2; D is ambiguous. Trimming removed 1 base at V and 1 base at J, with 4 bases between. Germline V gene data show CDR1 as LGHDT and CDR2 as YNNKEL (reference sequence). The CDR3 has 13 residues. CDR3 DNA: TGTGCCAGCAGCCAAGGGCTTAACTATGGCTACACCTTC. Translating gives CASSQGLNYGYTF. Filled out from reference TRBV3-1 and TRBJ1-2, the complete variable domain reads DTAVSQTPKYLVTQMGNDKSIKCEQNLGHDTMYWYKQDSKKFLKIMFSYNNKELIINETVPNRFSPKSPDKAHLNLHINSLELGDSAVYFCASSQGLNYGYTFGSGTRLTVV.